This is a list of T cell receptor beta chains from one sample in a study of breast tumors, draining lymph nodes, adjacent tissues. TCRdb re-analysed the multiplex PCR reads in MiXCR, keeping a single row per CDR3 protein. This sample carries under 300,000 distinct CDR3 sequences, nearly 35% of them seen once, and the ten largest clones take 3.6%. The sequenced sample consisted of axillary lymph node tissue. These receptors originate from a female donor with breast cancer. Some clones in this sample may be carry-over from other donors' samples. Each CDR3 is given with its conserved first and last residue. A D gene is named only where the DNA matches it firmly. Size tells how often a clone was seen (once, few, many) or the class of an expanded clone, and some rows leave it out.

-	TRBV6-1	TRBJ1-2	-	TGTGCCAGCAGTGGAGGGTTACGCTACACCTTC	CASSGGLRYTF
many	TRBV30	TRBJ2-6	-	TGTGCCTGGCACCGGGGCATTGGGGCCAACGTCCTGACTTTC	CAWHRGIGANVLTF
few	TRBV7-3	TRBJ2-3	TRBD2	TGTGCCAGCAGCTTTACTAGCGGGCCAGATACGCAGTATTTT	CASSFTSGPDTQYF
-	TRBV5-8	TRBJ2-1	-	TGTGCTAGTTCCGGGATCCTGGGCAATGAGCAGTTCTTC	CASSGILGNEQFF
-	TRBV5-1	TRBJ1-2	TRBD1	TGCGCCAGCAGCTACAATACAGGGGGCAACTATGGCTACACCTTC	CASSYNTGGNYGYTF
-	TRBV27	TRBJ2-3	TRBD2	TGTGCCAGCAGTGGCAGCGGGGGCCCAATCACAGATACGCAGTATTTT	CASSGSGGPITDTQYF
many	TRBV7-2	TRBJ2-3	-	TGTGCCAGCAGCTTAAGCGCGGTGCAGACGCAGTATTTT	CASSLSAVQTQYF
-	TRBV24-1	TRBJ1-5	TRBD1	TGTGCCACCAGGACCGGACAGGGAAATAGCAATCAGCCCCAGCATTTT	CATRTGQGNSNQPQHF
few	TRBV19	TRBJ2-4	-	TGTGCGACTGACTTGGGCAACGGGGACCGAGTCCTAGCCAAAAACATTCAGTACTTC	CATDLGNGDRVLAKNIQYF
many	TRBV20-1	TRBJ1-2	-	TGCAGTGCTAGAGCTCTTTCGTCCCGGCAAGCCTATGGCTACACCTTC	CSARALSSRQAYGYTF
many	TRBV11-2	TRBJ2-3	TRBD1	TGTGCCAGCAGCTGGACAGGGGAGAGCACAGATACGCAGTATTTT	CASSWTGESTDTQYF
many	TRBV20-1	TRBJ2-1	-	TGCAGCGTGATGGGGGCCCCCAACAATGAGCAGTTCTTC	CSVMGAPNNEQFF
-	TRBV25-1	TRBJ1-2	TRBD1	TGTGCCAGCGTTGCAGGGGGGGTAAACTATGGCTACACCTTC	CASVAGGVNYGYTF
-	TRBV6-2/TRBV6-3	TRBJ1-6	TRBD1	TGTGCCAGCAGTCACTCGACAGGGAATAATTCACCCCTCCACTTT	CASSHSTGNNSPLHF
many	TRBV19	TRBJ1-5	-	TGTGCCAGTAGGATGAGGAGGGATGGCAATCAGCCCCAGCATTTT	CASRMRRDGNQPQHF
-	TRBV2	TRBJ1-5	-	TGTGCCAGCAGAGTAGACGGGAGGGGCAATCAGCCCCAGCATTTT	CASRVDGRGNQPQHF
many	TRBV24-1	TRBJ2-3	-	TGTGCCACCAGCAGTTTGGCAGATACGCAGTATTTT	CATSSLADTQYF
once	TRBV6-1	TRBJ1-3	-	TGTGCCAGCAGTTCCTTCACAGGGTTCTCTGGAAACACCACATATTTT	CASSSFTGFSGNTTYF
-	TRBV20-1	TRBJ1-5	-	TGCAGTGCTAGAGAGGATAGGAATCAGCCCCAGCATTTT	CSAREDRNQPQHF
-	TRBV5-1	TRBJ2-1	TRBD2	TGCGCCAGCGCAGGACTAGCGGGAAATGACCAGTTCTTC	CASAGLAGNDQFF
-	TRBV2	TRBJ1-5	-	TGTGCCAGCACCACCCCTAGTCAGCCCCAGCATTTT	CASTTPSQPQHF
-	TRBV7-9	TRBJ1-2	-	TGTGCCAGCCAACGGGACTCTGGAAACACCATATATGGCTACACCTTC	CASQRDSGNTIYGYTF
few	TRBV5-8	TRBJ2-1	TRBD2	TGTGCCAGCAGCTCGGCCGGGACTAGCGGGTACTATGAGCAGTTCTTC	CASSSAGTSGYYEQFF